The clone carrying this T cell receptor (beta chain) has a handful of counts. J was trimmed by 4 bases and V by 10 bases; bases with no gene match: 7. The CDR3 extends over 13 amino acids. Full-length variable regions came from constant-region reverse primers plus semi-nested Nested Universal Primer A PCR. From the 5' RACE reads, TCRdb called clonotypes with MiXCR, one entry per CDR3 protein. Counted here are approximately 12,000 distinct CDR3 sequences, about 51% occurring once; the ten biggest clones make up 9.5% to 15%. CD25-based Treg depletion was applied to purified naive CD4+ T cells. The V gene is TRBV12-3 or TRBV12-4, the J gene TRBJ1-2; 9 nucleotides agree with TRBD1. Material: tumor-infiltrating naive CD4+ T cells sorted from the breast tumor. The subset here: naive CD4+ T cells, CD4+CD45RA+CD25-. The clonotype originates from a female donor with breast cancer. The CDR3 spells CATAGQGFYGYTF. The CDR3 bases are TGTGCCACCGCGGGACAGGGTTTCTATGGCTACACCTTC.